A selection of T cell receptor beta chains follows, all from one sample in a study of T cell responses to AZD1222 COVID-19 vaccine. Sequencing used immunoSEQ multiplex PCR; TCRdb keeps in-frame clones, though not all of them. The table shows 120,000 to 150,000 clones, with around 90% occurring only once. Sample: peripheral blood, taken 28 days after the second AZD1222 dose. The receptors derive from an adult who received the AZD1222 COVID-19 vaccine. The CDR3 runs from the conserved cysteine through the conserved F or W. The D gene is left open where the match is weak. Clone sizes are given selectively: once, few, many, or a class where the clone is expanded.

size: NA; D: NA; J: TRBJ2-7; V: TRBV5-4; CDR3: CASSYAAAYEQYF; DNA: TGTGCCAGCAGCTATGCCGCCGCCTACGAGCAGTACTTC
size: NA; D: NA; J: TRBJ1-6; V: TRBV28; CDR3: CASSFPRGRGNSPLHF; DNA: TGTGCCAGCAGTTTCCCCCGGGGCAGGGGTAATTCACCCCTCCACTTT
size: NA; D: TRBD1; J: TRBJ1-2; V: TRBV5-1; CDR3: CASSLQSTGDGGYTF; DNA: TGCGCCAGCAGCTTGCAAAGTACAGGGGATGGTGGCTACACCTTC
size: NA; D: TRBD2; J: TRBJ2-1; V: TRBV5-4; CDR3: CASSLGRDEQFF; DNA: TGTGCCAGCAGCCTAGGGAGGGATGAGCAGTTCTTC
size: NA; D: TRBD2; J: TRBJ2-7; V: TRBV6-2/TRBV6-3; CDR3: CASSYRTSGRWHF; DNA: TGTGCCAGCAGTTATCGGACTAGCGGGAGGTGGCACTTC
size: NA; D: NA; J: TRBJ1-6; V: TRBV21-1; CDR3: CASSRSPLHF; DNA: TGTGCCAGCAGCAGGTCACCCCTCCACTTT
size: NA; D: TRBD1; J: TRBJ2-7; V: TRBV13; CDR3: CASSLLAGTGVSYEQYF; DNA: TGTGCCAGCAGCCTCCTGGCCGGGACAGGGGTTAGCTACGAGCAGTACTTC
size: NA; D: NA; J: TRBJ1-1; V: TRBV10-3; CDR3: CAISEFGRSEAFF; DNA: TGTGCCATCAGTGAGTTCGGGCGGAGTGAAGCTTTCTTT
size: once; D: TRBD1; J: TRBJ1-5; V: TRBV28; CDR3: CASSYGQGKNQPQHF; DNA: TGTGCCAGCAGCTACGGACAGGGAAAGAATCAGCCCCAGCATTTT
size: NA; D: TRBD1; J: TRBJ1-5; V: TRBV5-4; CDR3: CASSLPRDRGSNQPQHF; DNA: TGTGCCAGCAGCTTGCCCCGGGACAGGGGGAGCAATCAGCCCCAGCATTTT
size: NA; D: NA; J: TRBJ2-1; V: TRBV5-1; CDR3: CASSYQVGSYNEQFF; DNA: TGCGCCAGCAGCTATCAGGTTGGCTCCTACAATGAGCAGTTCTTC
size: NA; D: NA; J: TRBJ1-4; V: TRBV27; CDR3: CASSFTGGINEKLFF; DNA: TGTGCCAGCAGTTTTACGGGGGGCATTAATGAAAAACTGTTTTTT
size: NA; D: TRBD2; J: TRBJ2-7; V: TRBV7-8; CDR3: CASSLGGSGIGWSYEQYF; DNA: TGTGCCAGCAGCTTAGGGGGTAGCGGGATCGGGTGGTCCTACGAGCAGTACTTC
size: once; D: NA; J: TRBJ1-2; V: TRBV27; CDR3: CASSFGGPTGYTF; DNA: TGTGCCAGCAGTTTTGGGGGGCCGACGGGCTACACCTTC
size: NA; D: NA; J: TRBJ2-1; V: TRBV28; CDR3: CASSSDRNEQFF; DNA: TGTGCCAGCAGTTCGGACAGAAATGAGCAGTTCTTC
size: once; D: TRBD2; J: TRBJ2-1; V: TRBV7-2; CDR3: CASSPRAGGYNEQFF; DNA: TGTGCCAGCAGCCCCCGGGCGGGAGGATACAATGAGCAGTTCTTC
size: NA; D: NA; J: TRBJ2-1; V: TRBV19; CDR3: CASSPRTPGDEQFF; DNA: TGTGCCAGTAGTCCCCGGACGCCGGGCGATGAGCAGTTCTTC
size: NA; D: NA; J: TRBJ1-4; V: TRBV5-1; CDR3: CASSLPHEKLFF; DNA: TGCGCCAGCAGCTTGCCTCATGAAAAACTGTTTTTT
size: NA; D: NA; J: TRBJ1-1; V: TRBV5-1; CDR3: CASRNDLNTEAFF; DNA: TGCGCCAGCAGAAATGACCTGAACACTGAAGCTTTCTTT
size: NA; D: TRBD1; J: TRBJ1-1; V: TRBV6-5; CDR3: CASRTGGGTEAFF; DNA: TGTGCCAGCAGGACAGGGGGAGGAACTGAAGCTTTCTTT
size: NA; D: NA; J: TRBJ1-1; V: TRBV10-2; CDR3: CASRVSLNTEAFF; DNA: TGCGCCAGCAGGGTTTCGCTGAACACTGAAGCTTTCTTT
size: NA; D: NA; J: TRBJ1-1; V: TRBV4-1; CDR3: CASSQGLGTEAFF; DNA: TGCGCCAGCAGCCAGGGATTGGGCACTGAAGCTTTCTTT
size: NA; D: NA; J: TRBJ2-1; V: TRBV18; CDR3: CASSPPFQGGNEQFF; DNA: TGTGCCAGCTCACCACCTTTTCAGGGAGGCAATGAGCAGTTCTTC
size: NA; D: NA; J: TRBJ2-7; V: TRBV7-2; CDR3: CASSLDPNRDEQYF; DNA: TGTGCCAGCAGCTTAGACCCGAATAGGGACGAGCAGTACTTC